A selection of T cell receptor beta chains follows, all from one sample in a study of blood T cell repertoires in COVID-19. Some clones are missing from TCRdb's copy, which holds only in-frame ones; the method was immunoSEQ multiplex PCR. The top ten clones hold 0.8% to 0.9% of a sample with approximately 380,000 clones, 80% to 95% of them seen once. The specimen sequenced was PBMCs or T cells enriched from blood (not recorded which). These receptors all come from a woman between 40 and 50 years old who had been exposed to COVID-19. Each CDR3 is given with its conserved first and last residue. The order of the fields is J gene, D gene, V gene, CDR3 length, clone size, CDR3 DNA, CDR3 protein. A D gene is named only where the DNA matches it firmly. For some rows the clone size is stated as once, few or many, or as a class when expanded; others skip it.

TRBJ1-2,NA,TRBV2,14,NA,TGTGCCAGCAGTGAACGGAGGTCTAACTATGGCTACACCTTC,CASSERRSNYGYTF
TRBJ1-2,TRBD1,TRBV19,14,NA,TGTGCCAGTACCCCCGGGACAGACTTCTATGGCTACACCTTC,CASTPGTDFYGYTF
TRBJ2-3,NA,TRBV12-3/TRBV12-4,13,NA,TGTGCCAGCAGTGTCGACTCCACAGATACGCAGTATTTT,CASSVDSTDTQYF
TRBJ1-5,NA,TRBV15,16,NA,TGTGCCACCAGCAGAGGGGGGGAGGGTATAGGTCAGCCCCAGCATTTT,CATSRGGEGIGQPQHF
TRBJ1-4,TRBD1,TRBV15,17,NA,TGTGCCACCAGCAGAGGCAACAGGGGAAGCGCTAATGAAAAACTGTTTTTT,CATSRGNRGSANEKLFF
TRBJ1-3,NA,TRBV5-1,14,NA,TGCGCCAGCAGCGATAACAGGGCAGGAAACACCATATATTTT,CASSDNRAGNTIYF
TRBJ1-6,NA,TRBV18,15,NA,TGTGCCAGCTCACCCGATGTGGGGGGTAATTCACCCCTCCACTTT,CASSPDVGGNSPLHF
TRBJ2-1,NA,TRBV7-2,12,NA,TGTGCCAGCAGCTTAGTCGGGAATGAGCAGTTCTTC,CASSLVGNEQFF
TRBJ2-5,NA,TRBV4-2,15,NA,TGTGCCAGCAGCCAAGGGTCAGCGGGCGGGGAGACCCAGTACTTC,CASSQGSAGGETQYF
TRBJ2-3,NA,TRBV29-1,13,NA,TGCAGCGCCAAACAGGCGTTCGGGGATACGCAGTATTTT,CSAKQAFGDTQYF
TRBJ2-1,TRBD1,TRBV18,15,NA,TGTGCCAGCTCACCACGGGACAGGGGTGGGAATGAGCAGTTCTTC,CASSPRDRGGNEQFF
TRBJ2-7,TRBD1,TRBV5-4,16,once,TGTGCCAGCAGCTTGGATCCAGGGGGCGAATCCTACGAGCAGTACTTC,CASSLDPGGESYEQYF
TRBJ2-1,TRBD1,TRBV7-8,13,NA,TGTGCCAGCAGCCGTGACAGGGGCCATGAGCAGTTCTTC,CASSRDRGHEQFF
TRBJ2-1,NA,TRBV10-3,18,once,TGTGCCATCAGTGAGTTCTCCCAGGGGTTCCATATGGGGGATGAGCAGTTCTTC,CAISEFSQGFHMGDEQFF